The 13 T cell receptor beta chains below all came from one sample that was sequenced in a study of T cell repertoires in cytomegalovirus infection. Antigens for these TCRs are unknown. TCRdb passed the reads through MiXCR, listing each CDR3 protein once. The table lists 150,000 to 200,000 distinct CDR3 sequences, about 20% of them singletons, with about 25% in the top ten. Specimen: CD8+ T cells from cultured PBMCs, collected from culture after CMV antigen stimulation. The receptors shown here come from a human donor in good health (CMV status not recorded). Some clones in this sample may be carry-over from other donors' samples.

The table lists this clonotype with a few counts. The J gene is TRBJ1-2, the V gene TRBV7-9; the D gene is possibly TRBD1 (6 bases). V was trimmed by 2 bases and J by 3 bases, leaving 16 bases between them. Germline V CDR1 and CDR2: SEHNR, FQNEAQ (reference sequence). The CDR3 is made up of 16 amino acids. CDR3 DNA: TGTGCCAGCAGCTTATCGTCCAGGGGTTATGACTATGGCTACACCTTC. Protein sequence: CASSLSSRGYDYGYTF.

This clonotype was counted a few times. J is TRBJ2-2 and V is TRBV7-2; no definite D call. The CDR3 has 13 amino acids. CDR1 SGHTA and CDR2 FQGNSA come from the germline V gene. V lost 2 bases and J lost 5, with 6 bases in between. The CDR3 region is CASSLLATGELFF. For the CDR3, the DNA is TGTGCCAGCAGCTTACTTGCGACCGGGGAGCTGTTTTTT.

The V call is TRBV28, the J call TRBJ2-7, with D perhaps TRBD1 (8 bases). The V gene's germline CDR1 is MDHEN and CDR2 SYDVKM. The CDR3 totals 16 residues. V was trimmed by 3 bases and J by 3 bases, leaving 18 bases between them. CDR3 sequence: CASSFPGQGGGYEQYF. CDR3 sequence (DNA): TGTGCCAGCAGTTTCCCCGGACAGGGAGGGGGCTACGAGCAGTACTTC.

The V call is TRBV6-2 or TRBV6-3, the J call TRBJ1-2; TRBD1 might be the D (6 bases). CDR1 is MNHEY, CDR2 SVGEGT, per germline. The length of the CDR3 is 13 residues. Trimming pared 2 bases from V and 7 bases from J, leaving 11 bases between. The DNA of the CDR3 is TGTGCCAGCAGTTACGGCCCAGGGGTTGGCTACACCTTC. This translates into CASSYGPGVGYTF.

In this sample, this clonotype turned up a few times. The gene calls are TRBV7-2 and TRBJ2-7; D tentatively reads TRBD1 or TRBD2 (5 bases each). The germline V gene encodes CDR1 SGHTA and CDR2 FQGNSA. The CDR3 contains 14 residues. V was clipped by 7 bases and J by 3 bases, with 16 bases between them. CDR3 loop: CASTSRDGRYEQYF. CDR3 nucleotide sequence: TGTGCCAGCACCTCCCGGGACGGACGCTACGAGCAGTACTTC. The complete variable domain, with remaining parts taken from reference TRBV7-2 and TRBJ2-7, reads GAGVSQSPSNKVTEKGKDVELRCDPISGHTALYWYRQSLGQGLEFLIYFQGNSAPDKSGLPSDRFSAERTGGSVSTLTIQRTQQEDSAVYLCASTSRDGRYEQYFGPGTRLTVT.

The V call is TRBV5-4, the J call TRBJ1-5; D gene uncertain. The germline gives CDR1 SGHNT, CDR2 YYREEE (reference sequence). This CDR3 has 14 amino acids. The V end was cut by 4 bases, the J end by 1 base, with 9 bases between. CDR3 residues: CASSVRGSNQPQHF. The CDR3 DNA follows: TGTGCCAGCAGCGTACGAGGGAGCAATCAGCCCCAGCATTTT.

At least ten counts were recorded for this clonotype. In nucleotides, the CDR3 is TGTGCCAGCAGCCCCAGACAGTGGAGACAATTGGGGGATACGCAGTATTTT. Translated: CASSPRQWRQLGDTQYF. The chain uses TRBV7-2 and TRBJ2-3; possible D gene TRBD1, 5 bases. CDR1 SGHTA and CDR2 FQGNSA come from the germline V gene. Trimming took off 5 bases at V and 6 bases at J, with 24 bases between the two ends. The CDR3 is 17 amino acids.

The J gene is TRBJ2-6, the V gene TRBV27; D possibly corresponds to TRBD1 (5 bases). V was cut by 7 bases and J by 1 base, with 11 bases left in between. CDR1 is MNHEY, CDR2 SMNVEV, per germline (reference sequence). The CDR3 extends over 15 amino acids. CDR3 region: CASTHGHSGANVLTF. CDR3 nucleotides: TGTGCCAGCACTCATGGACATTCTGGGGCCAACGTCCTGACTTTC.

Only a few counts were recorded for this clonotype. The CDR3 DNA reads TGTGCCAGCAGTTATTCGTCTAGCGGGGGCCAAGAGACCCAGTACTTC. Amino acid sequence: CASSYSSSGGQETQYF. The J gene is TRBJ2-5, the V gene TRBV12-3 or TRBV12-4; TRBD2 matches 10 bases. CDR3 size: 16 residues. J was trimmed by 1 base and V by 4 bases; bases with no gene match: 6.

The genes are TRBV7-6 and TRBJ2-1; the D gene is possibly TRBD1 (6 bases). Trimming stripped 2 bases from V and 2 bases from J, with 10 bases between. The CDR3 is 15 residues long. Per the germline V gene, CDR1 is SGHVS and CDR2 is FNYEAQ. The CDR3, as DNA: TGTGCCAGCAGCTTAAGACAGGTAACCTACAATGAGCAGTTCTTC. This translates into CASSLRQVTYNEQFF. The whole variable domain, filled in from reference TRBV7-6 and TRBJ2-1, reads GAGVSQSPRYKVTKRGQDVALRCDPISGHVSLYWYRQALGQGPEFLTYFNYEAQQDKSGLPNDRFSAERPEGSISTLTIQRTEQRDSAMYRCASSLRQVTYNEQFFGPGTRLTVL.

Only a few counts were recorded for this clonotype. The chain uses TRBV28 and TRBJ1-1; a possible D gene is TRBD1 (6 bases). Germline V gene sequence: CDR1 MDHEN, CDR2 SYDVKM. V shed 6 bases and J shed 3 bases, with 23 bases lying between them. The CDR3 is 17 residues long. The CDR3 reads CASSPWDITGGDTEAFF. DNA for the CDR3: TGTGCCAGCAGCCCTTGGGACATCACCGGGGGGGACACTGAAGCTTTCTTT.

This chain uses TRBV4-1 with TRBJ1-1; a weak D match, TRBD1 (6 bases). Trimming shortened V by 4 bases and J by 0 bases, and 12 bases separated the two germline ends. The CDR3 consists of 15 residues. Germline loops: CDR1 MGHRA, CDR2 YSYEKL. In nucleotides, the CDR3 is TGCGCCAGCAGCCCATCGGGACACATGAACACTGAAGCTTTCTTT. It encodes CASSPSGHMNTEAFF.

The chain links TRBV7-9 to TRBJ2-1; tentatively, D is TRBD2 (6 bases). The V gene lost 0 bases and the J gene lost 8 bases, with 14 bases spanning the gap. The CDR3 spans 15 residues. Germline values: CDR1 SEHNR, CDR2 FQNEAQ (reference sequence). DNA of the CDR3: TGTGCCAGCAGCTTAGCAGCCGGGGGATCAGATGAGCAGTTCTTC. This translates into CASSLAAGGSDEQFF.